The source of this T cell receptor (beta chain) is a study of blood T cell repertoires in COVID-19. Study background: Whether acute or convalescent, the COVID-19 samples came from the United States, Italy and Spain. The analysed material was cDNA or gDNA that came from T cells, B-cell-depleted T cells, or PBMCs.

This CDR3 contains 15 residues. Between the trimmed V and J ends, which lost 1 base and 2 bases, there was a span of 12 bases. Germline-derived CDR1 and CDR2 are SEHNR and FQNEAQ (reference sequence). Source study methods: By means of reference gene primer amplification, nucleated cell counts were estimated. Libraries were prepared by immunoSEQ multiplex PCR; TCRdb keeps only in-frame clonotypes and omits some of them. V and J calls and clone size are as listed in that table; D and trimming were resolved from the DNA. The repertoire holds roughly 230,000 clones, with roughly 89% as singletons. The sample consisted of peripheral blood. This clonotype was sampled from a middle-aged woman who had recovered from COVID-19. The chain joins TRBV7-9 to TRBJ2-7; possible D gene TRBD1, 6 bases. Written as DNA, the CDR3 is TGTGCCAGCAGCTTAGTCTTGGGGGCCCCCTACGAGCAGTACTTC. This sequence encodes CASSLVLGAPYEQYF. The full variable domain, rest sourced from reference TRBV7-9 and TRBJ2-7, is DTGVSQNPRHKITKRGQNVTFRCDPISEHNRLYWYRQTLGQGPEFLTYFQNEAQLEKSRLLSDRFSAERPKGSFSTLEIQRTEQGDSAMYLCASSLVLGAPYEQYFGPGTRLTVT.